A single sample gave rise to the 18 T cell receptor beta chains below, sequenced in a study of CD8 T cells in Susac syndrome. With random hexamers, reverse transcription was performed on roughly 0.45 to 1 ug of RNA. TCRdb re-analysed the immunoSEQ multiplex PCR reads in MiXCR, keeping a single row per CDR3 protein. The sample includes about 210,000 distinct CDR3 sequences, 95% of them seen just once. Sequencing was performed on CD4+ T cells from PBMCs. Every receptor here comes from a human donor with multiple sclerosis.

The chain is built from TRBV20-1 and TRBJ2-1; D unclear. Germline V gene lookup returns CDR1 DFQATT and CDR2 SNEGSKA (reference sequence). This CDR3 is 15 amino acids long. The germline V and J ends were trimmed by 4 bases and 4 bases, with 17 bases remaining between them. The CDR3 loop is CSAIGPRIGYNEQFF. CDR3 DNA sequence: TGCAGTGCTATCGGGCCCAGAATTGGTTACAATGAGCAGTTCTTC.

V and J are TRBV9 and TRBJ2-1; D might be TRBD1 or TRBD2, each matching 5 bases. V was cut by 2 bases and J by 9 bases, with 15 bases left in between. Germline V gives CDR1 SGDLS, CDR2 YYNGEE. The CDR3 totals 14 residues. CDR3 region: CASSVGVLQGEQFF. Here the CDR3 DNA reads TGTGCCAGCAGCGTGGGGGTGTTGCAGGGTGAGCAGTTCTTC. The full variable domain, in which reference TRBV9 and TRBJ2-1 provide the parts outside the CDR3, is DSGVTQTPKHLITATGQRVTLRCSPRSGDLSVYWYQQSLDQGLQFLIQYYNGEERAKGNILERFSAQQFPDLHSELNLSSLELGDSALYFCASSVGVLQGEQFFGPGTRLTVL.

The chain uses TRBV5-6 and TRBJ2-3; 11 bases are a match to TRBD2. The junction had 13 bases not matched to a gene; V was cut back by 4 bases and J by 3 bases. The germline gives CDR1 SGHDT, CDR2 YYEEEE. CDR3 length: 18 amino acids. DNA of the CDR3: TGTGCCAGCAGCCTGGGGGAGTTGCGACTAGCGGGAACAGATACGCAGTATTTT. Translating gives CASSLGELRLAGTDTQYF.

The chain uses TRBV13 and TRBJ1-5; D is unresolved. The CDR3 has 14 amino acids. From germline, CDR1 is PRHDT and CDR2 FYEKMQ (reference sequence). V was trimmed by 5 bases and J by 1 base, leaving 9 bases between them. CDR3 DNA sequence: TGTGCCAGCAGCCCCTCGGGGAGCAATCAGCCCCAGCATTTT. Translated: CASSPSGSNQPQHF.

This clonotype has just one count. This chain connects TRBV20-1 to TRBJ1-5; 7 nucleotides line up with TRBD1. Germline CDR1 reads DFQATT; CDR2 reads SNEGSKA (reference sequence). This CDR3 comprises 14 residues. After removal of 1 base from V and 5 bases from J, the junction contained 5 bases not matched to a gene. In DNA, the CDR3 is TGCAGTGCTAGAGCCGTCGGGACAGATCAGCCCCAGCATTTT. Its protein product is CSARAVGTDQPQHF.

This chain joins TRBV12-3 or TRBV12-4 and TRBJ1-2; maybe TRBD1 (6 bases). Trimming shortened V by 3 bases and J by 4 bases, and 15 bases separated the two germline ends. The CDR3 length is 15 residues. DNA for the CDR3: TGTGCCAGCAGTTTTGGGGGCACCGCAACCTATGGCTACACCTTC. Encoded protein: CASSFGGTATYGYTF.

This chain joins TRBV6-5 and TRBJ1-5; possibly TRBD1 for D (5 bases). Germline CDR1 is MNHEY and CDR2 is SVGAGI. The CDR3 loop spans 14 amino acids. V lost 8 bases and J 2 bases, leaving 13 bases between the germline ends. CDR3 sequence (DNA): TGTGCCAGCGGCCCAGGGAAGGGCAATCAGCCCCAGCATTTT. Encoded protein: CASGPGKGNQPQHF.

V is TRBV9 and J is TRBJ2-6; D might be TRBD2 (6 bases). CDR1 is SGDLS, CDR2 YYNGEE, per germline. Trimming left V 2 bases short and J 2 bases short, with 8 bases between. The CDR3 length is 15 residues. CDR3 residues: CASSVEGAGANVLTF. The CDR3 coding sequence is TGTGCCAGCAGCGTGGAGGGAGCTGGGGCCAACGTCCTGACTTTC. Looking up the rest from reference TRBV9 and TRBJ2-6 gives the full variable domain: DSGVTQTPKHLITATGQRVTLRCSPRSGDLSVYWYQQSLDQGLQFLIQYYNGEERAKGNILERFSAQQFPDLHSELNLSSLELGDSALYFCASSVEGAGANVLTFGAGSRLTVL.

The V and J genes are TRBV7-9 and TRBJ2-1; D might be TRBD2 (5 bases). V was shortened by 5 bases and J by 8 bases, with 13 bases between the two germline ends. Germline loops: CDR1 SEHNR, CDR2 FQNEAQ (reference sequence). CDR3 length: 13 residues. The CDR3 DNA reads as TGTGCCAGCAGCCAAAAGACCGGGGATGAGCAGTTCTTC. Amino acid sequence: CASSQKTGDEQFF.

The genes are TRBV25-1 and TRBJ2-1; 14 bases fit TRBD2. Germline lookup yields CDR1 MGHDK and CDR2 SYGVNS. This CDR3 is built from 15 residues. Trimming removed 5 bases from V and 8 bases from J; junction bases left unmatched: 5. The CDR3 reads CASSIGTSGSDEQFF. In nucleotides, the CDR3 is TGTGCCAGCAGTATCGGGACTAGCGGGAGCGATGAGCAGTTCTTC.

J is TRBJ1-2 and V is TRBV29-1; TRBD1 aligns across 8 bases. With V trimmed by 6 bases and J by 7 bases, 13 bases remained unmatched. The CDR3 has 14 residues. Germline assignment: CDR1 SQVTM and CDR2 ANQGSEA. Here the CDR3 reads CSVRLQGAAGGYTF. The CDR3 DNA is TGCAGCGTCCGACTCCAGGGGGCCGCAGGTGGCTACACCTTC.

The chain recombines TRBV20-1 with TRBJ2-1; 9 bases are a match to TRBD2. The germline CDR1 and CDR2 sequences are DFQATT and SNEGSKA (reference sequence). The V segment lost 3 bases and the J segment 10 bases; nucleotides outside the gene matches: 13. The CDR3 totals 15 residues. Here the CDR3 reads CSASPIGGRVREQFF. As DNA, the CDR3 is TGCAGTGCTAGCCCCATCGGCGGGAGGGTTAGAGAGCAGTTCTTC.

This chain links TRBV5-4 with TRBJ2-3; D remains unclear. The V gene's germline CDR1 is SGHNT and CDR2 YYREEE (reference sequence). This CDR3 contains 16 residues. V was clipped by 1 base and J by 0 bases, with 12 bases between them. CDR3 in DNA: TGTGCCAGCAGCTTGTGGCGGTATTCAAGCACAGATACGCAGTATTTT. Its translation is CASSLWRYSSTDTQYF. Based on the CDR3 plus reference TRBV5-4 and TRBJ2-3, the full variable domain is ETGVTQSPTHLIKTRGQQVTLRCSSQSGHNTVSWYQQALGQGPQFIFQYYREEENGRGNFPPRFSGLQFPNYSSELNVNALELDDSALYLCASSLWRYSSTDTQYFGPGTRLTVL.

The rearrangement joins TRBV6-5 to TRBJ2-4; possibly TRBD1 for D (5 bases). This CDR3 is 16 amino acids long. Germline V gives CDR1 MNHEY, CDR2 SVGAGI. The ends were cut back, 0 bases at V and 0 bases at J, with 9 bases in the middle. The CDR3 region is CASSYSSTGAKNIQYF. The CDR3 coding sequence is TGTGCCAGCAGTTACTCGAGTACAGGAGCCAAAAACATTCAGTACTTC.

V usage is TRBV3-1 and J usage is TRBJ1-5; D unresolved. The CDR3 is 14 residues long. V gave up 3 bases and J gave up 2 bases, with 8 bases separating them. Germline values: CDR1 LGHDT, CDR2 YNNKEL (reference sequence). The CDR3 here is CASSQSSRNQPQHF. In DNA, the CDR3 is TGTGCCAGCAGCCAGTCTTCCCGCAATCAGCCCCAGCATTTT.

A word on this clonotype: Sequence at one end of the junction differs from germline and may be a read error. The CDR3 coding sequence is TGCAGCGTTGAGCAGGACAGTGGCTTC. Protein: CSVEQDSGF. The chain recombines TRBV29-1 with TRBJ1-2, with D possibly being TRBD1 (6 bases). The germline V gene has CDR1 SQVTM and CDR2 ANQGSEA. The CDR3 extends over 9 amino acids.

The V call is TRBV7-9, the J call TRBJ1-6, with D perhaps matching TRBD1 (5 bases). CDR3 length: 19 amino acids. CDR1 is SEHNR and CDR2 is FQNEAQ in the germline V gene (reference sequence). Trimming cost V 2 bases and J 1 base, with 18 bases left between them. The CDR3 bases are TGTGCCAGCAGCTTATTTGGGAGGGGAGAAGGATCCTATAATTCACCCCTCCACTTT. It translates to CASSLFGRGEGSYNSPLHF.

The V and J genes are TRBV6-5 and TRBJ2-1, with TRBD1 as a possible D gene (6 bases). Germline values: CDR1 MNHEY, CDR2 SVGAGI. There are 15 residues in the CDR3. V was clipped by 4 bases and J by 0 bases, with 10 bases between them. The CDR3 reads CASSSPRGSYNEQFF. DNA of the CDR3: TGTGCCAGCAGTTCTCCCAGGGGCTCCTACAATGAGCAGTTCTTC.